A selection of T cell receptor beta chains follows, all from one sample in a study of shared clonotypes between healthy human individuals. Using immunoSEQ multiplex PCR, the repertoire was profiled, and TCRdb retains in-frame clones only, with some absent. The repertoire consists of approximately 330,000 clones, with 70% to 75% occurring once and the leading ten covering around 9.3%. Sequencing input: memory CD4+ T cells sorted from blood. The receptors were sampled from a man younger than 45 in good health. CDR3s include the opening cysteine and the closing phenylalanine or tryptophan. Fields, in order: V gene, D gene, clone size, J gene, CDR3 protein, CDR3 DNA. A D gene is named only where the DNA matches it firmly. For some rows the clone size is stated as once, few or many, or as a class when expanded; others skip it.

V gene: TRBV11-2
D gene: .
clone size: .
J gene: TRBJ1-2
CDR3 protein: CASSLGQAYGYTF
CDR3 DNA: TGTGCCAGCAGCTTAGGACAGGCCTATGGCTACACCTTC

V gene: TRBV29-1
D gene: .
clone size: .
J gene: TRBJ2-1
CDR3 protein: CSVDGGEFF
CDR3 DNA: TGCAGCGTTGACGGAGGAGAGTTCTTC

V gene: TRBV18
D gene: .
clone size: .
J gene: TRBJ2-2
CDR3 protein: CASSPPSTGKMFF
CDR3 DNA: TGTGCCAGCTCACCACCGAGCACAGGGAAGATGTTTTTT

V gene: TRBV28
D gene: TRBD1
clone size: .
J gene: TRBJ1-5
CDR3 protein: CASSLYGQGQPQHF
CDR3 DNA: TGTGCCAGCAGTTTATACGGACAGGGACAGCCCCAGCATTTT

V gene: TRBV4-2
D gene: .
clone size: few
J gene: TRBJ2-7
CDR3 protein: CASSQAPGTDYEQYF
CDR3 DNA: TGTGCCAGCAGCCAAGCCCCCGGGACTGACTACGAGCAGTACTTC

V gene: TRBV15
D gene: TRBD1
clone size: .
J gene: TRBJ1-1
CDR3 protein: CATSSGTGAQGTEAFF
CDR3 DNA: TGTGCCACCAGCAGTGGGACAGGGGCACAGGGCACTGAAGCTTTCTTT

V gene: TRBV5-8
D gene: TRBD1
clone size: .
J gene: TRBJ2-5
CDR3 protein: CASSLGTGEQETQYF
CDR3 DNA: TGTGCCAGCAGCTTGGGGACAGGGGAGCAAGAGACCCAGTACTTC

V gene: TRBV7-9
D gene: .
clone size: .
J gene: TRBJ2-7
CDR3 protein: CASSPRAEEEQYF
CDR3 DNA: TGTGCCAGCAGCCCCAGGGCGGAGGAGGAGCAGTACTTC

V gene: TRBV7-8
D gene: .
clone size: .
J gene: TRBJ2-1
CDR3 protein: CASSDEEAGYNEQFF
CDR3 DNA: TGTGCCAGCAGCGACGAGGAAGCGGGCTACAATGAGCAGTTCTTC

V gene: TRBV18
D gene: TRBD2
clone size: few
J gene: TRBJ2-1
CDR3 protein: CASSPLIVSSGGTYNEQFF
CDR3 DNA: TGTGCCAGCTCCCCTCTCATTGTATCCAGCGGGGGTACCTACAATGAGCAGTTCTTC

V gene: TRBV7-2
D gene: .
clone size: .
J gene: TRBJ2-7
CDR3 protein: CASRIRGASYEQYF
CDR3 DNA: TGTGCCAGCAGGATAAGGGGGGCCTCCTACGAGCAGTACTTC